The next 30 T cell receptor beta chains were all read from a single sample in a study of response to subunit inactivated influenza vaccine. TCRdb fed the RT-PCR reads into MiXCR, producing one record per CDR3 protein. The sample lists roughly 650,000 distinct CDR3 sequences, 14% occurring once. Sample: PBMCs from blood, taken 14 days before vaccination. These receptors were taken from a man aged 45-65 years who received an inactivated influenza vaccine.

This clonotype was found a few times. The chain links TRBV25-1 to TRBJ2-1; TRBD2 agrees at 12 bases. Trimming at V came to 3 bases and at J to 2 bases, leaving 2 bases not matched to a gene. The CDR3 loop spans 16 amino acids. Germline CDR1 is MGHDK and CDR2 is SYGVNS. Here the CDR3 reads CASSDTSGRTYNEQFF. The CDR3 DNA reads as TGTGCCAGCAGTGATACTAGCGGGAGGACCTACAATGAGCAGTTCTTC.

V is TRBV4-1 and J is TRBJ2-6, with D perhaps TRBD2 (6 bases). The CDR3 covers 17 residues. Trimming took off 3 bases at V and 3 bases at J, with 15 bases between the two ends. Germline values: CDR1 MGHRA, CDR2 YSYEKL. CDR3 sequence: CASSHPNGGGGANVLTF. The CDR3 DNA is TGCGCCAGCAGCCACCCCAACGGGGGAGGTGGGGCCAACGTCCTGACTTTC.

The chain has TRBV5-1 and TRBJ2-7; a possible D gene is TRBD2 (5 bases). CDR1 and CDR2 (germline): SGHRS, YFSETQ. The length of the CDR3 is 14 residues. The V and J ends lost 1 base and 5 bases respectively, with 13 bases between them. CDR3 sequence: CASSLFVGEHEQYF. The CDR3 bases are TGCGCCAGCAGCTTGTTTGTTGGGGAGCACGAGCAGTACTTC.

At least ten counts were recorded for this clonotype. The chain joins TRBV12-3 or TRBV12-4 to TRBJ1-5, with TRBD1 matching 9 bases. V shed 6 bases, J shed 6 bases, and the junction held 9 bases outside the gene matches. This CDR3 comprises 15 residues. The CDR3 is CASRSDRGVVQPQHF. In DNA, the CDR3 is TGTGCCAGCAGATCGGACAGGGGAGTGGTTCAGCCCCAGCATTTT.

The chain joins TRBV29-1 to TRBJ1-1; D remains ambiguous. Germline values: CDR1 SQVTM, CDR2 ANQGSEA. The length of the CDR3 is 13 residues. With 6 bases removed from V and 1 base from J, the gap between germline ends came to 12 bases. For the CDR3, the DNA is TGCAGCGTCCGAAAGACGGGGAACACTGAAGCTTTCTTT. Translating it yields CSVRKTGNTEAFF.

Points on this clonotype: A junction end diverges from the germline sequence, so it may reflect a read error. This chain joins TRBV7-9 and TRBJ2-3, with no clear D. The CDR3 covers 13 residues. In germline, CDR1 is SEHNR, CDR2 FQNEAQ (reference sequence). DNA for the CDR3: TGTGCCAGCAGCGGGGTTGAATTATTTTTGTGGTTCTTT. Its protein product is CASSGVELFLWFF.

On this clonotype itself: This may be a read error: a much more frequent sequence differs by one nucleotide. The V and J genes are TRBV29-1 and TRBJ1-1, with D uncertain. Germline CDR1 and CDR2: SQVTM and ANQGSEA. The CDR3 length is 12 residues. V gave up 7 bases and J gave up 3 bases, with 12 bases separating them. The CDR3 loop is CSANLKDTEAFF. The CDR3 DNA is TGCAGCGCCAATCTCAAGGACACTGAAGCTTTCTTT.

The sample holds many counts of this clonotype. This chain links TRBV29-1 with TRBJ2-3; D gene uncertain. The V gene's germline CDR1 is SQVTM and CDR2 ANQGSEA. This CDR3 is built from 15 residues. Deletions cut 1 base from V and 4 bases from J, with 15 bases between. DNA for the CDR3: TGCAGCGTTGAAGGAATTGTAGCCGCGCCAGATACGCAGTATTTT. Translated, it gives CSVEGIVAAPDTQYF.

The V call is TRBV29-1, the J call TRBJ2-1, with TRBD2 matching over 12 bases. V trimming: 1 base; J trimming: 10 bases; junction bases outside the gene matches: 8. CDR1 is SQVTM and CDR2 is ANQGSEA in the germline V gene. The CDR3 contains 15 residues. CDR3 nucleotides: TGCAGCGTTGAAGTAATGTCTAGCGGGGGGGCAGAGCAGTTCTTC. It yields the protein CSVEVMSSGGAEQFF.

The chain has TRBV27 and TRBJ2-1, with 12 bases fitting TRBD2. The J segment lost 8 bases and the V segment lost 4 bases, leaving 9 bases of the junction unmatched. Germline loops: CDR1 MNHEY, CDR2 SMNVEV (reference sequence). CDR3 length: 16 residues. The CDR3 loop is CASSSLGLAGFDEQFF. DNA of the CDR3: TGTGCCAGCAGTTCCCTCGGACTAGCGGGATTCGATGAGCAGTTCTTC.

This chain uses TRBV28 with TRBJ2-5, with 10 nucleotides matching TRBD2. Germline V CDR1 and CDR2: MDHEN, SYDVKM. V lost 5 bases, J lost 5 bases, and 23 bases stayed unmatched. The CDR3 sequence is 20 residues long. CDR3: CASSLMGEPTSGQERETQYF. The CDR3 DNA is TGTGCCAGCAGTCTTATGGGGGAACCGACTAGCGGGCAAGAGAGGGAGACCCAGTACTTC.

This clonotype turned up a few times. The rearrangement links TRBV3-1 to TRBJ1-1; D is ambiguous. The V gene lost 1 base and the J gene lost 1 base, with 7 bases spanning the gap. This CDR3 is built from 14 residues. The V gene's germline CDR1 is LGHDT and CDR2 YNNKEL (reference sequence). CDR3 amino acids: CASSQATANTEAFF. DNA of the CDR3: TGTGCCAGCAGCCAAGCGACGGCGAACACTGAAGCTTTCTTT.

CDR3 amino acids: CASSLNPQALQETQYF. For the CDR3, the DNA is TGTGCCAGCAGCTTAAACCCACAGGCATTGCAAGAGACCCAGTACTTC. V is TRBV11-2 and J is TRBJ2-5; possible D gene TRBD1, 5 bases. The CDR3 extends over 16 amino acids. V lost 2 bases to trimming and J lost 2 bases, with 15 bases between them. Germline CDR1 reads SGHAT; CDR2 reads FQNNGV.

This chain uses TRBV27 with TRBJ1-1, with a weak D call TRBD1 (5 bases). V was trimmed by 6 bases and J by 0 bases, leaving 17 bases between them. The germline V gene encodes CDR1 MNHEY and CDR2 SMNVEV (reference sequence). This CDR3 contains 16 residues. The CDR3: CASSQEGPTMNTEAFF. The CDR3 DNA is TGTGCCAGCAGCCAAGAGGGACCGACCATGAACACTGAAGCTTTCTTT.

This clonotype has just a few counts. V and J are TRBV27 and TRBJ1-5; a possible D gene is TRBD1 (5 bases). CDR3 length: 15 residues. The V end lost 6 bases, the J end lost 2 bases, and 14 bases lay between the germline ends. Germline V CDR1 and CDR2: MNHEY, SMNVEV (reference sequence). Here the CDR3 DNA reads TGTGCCAGCAGCGGCCGGGGACTAGGCAATCAGCCCCAGCATTTT. It is translated as CASSGRGLGNQPQHF.

Only a few counts were recorded for this clonotype. This chain joins TRBV20-1 and TRBJ2-5, with 8 positions matching TRBD2. Germline values: CDR1 DFQATT, CDR2 SNEGSKA (reference sequence). The CDR3 runs 16 residues. The V segment lost 6 bases and the J segment 0 bases; nucleotides outside the gene matches: 12. The CDR3 spells CSAPYRRGAYQETQYF. The CDR3 nucleotides are TGCAGTGCCCCATACAGGCGGGGGGCCTACCAAGAGACCCAGTACTTC.

The chain recombines TRBV7-8 with TRBJ2-7; 8 nucleotides agree with TRBD1. Per germline, CDR1 SGHVS and CDR2 FQNEAQ. V shed 3 bases and J 4 bases; nucleotides not matched to a gene: 8. The CDR3 has 15 amino acids. CDR3 in DNA: TGTGCCAGCAGCTTCAGGGGGCTAACCGAATACGAGCAGTACTTC. Protein sequence: CASSFRGLTEYEQYF.

The V gene is TRBV7-2, the J gene TRBJ2-4; 9 nucleotides match TRBD2. CDR3 size: 16 residues. Trimming cost V 3 bases and J 0 bases; bases outside gene matches: 3. Germline CDR1 is SGHTA and CDR2 is FQGNSA. The CDR3 reads CASSLASGIAKNIQYF. The CDR3 DNA is TGTGCCAGCAGCTTGGCTAGCGGGATAGCCAAAAACATTCAGTACTTC.

This clonotype was counted between two and nine times. This chain uses TRBV7-2 with TRBJ2-1; a possible D gene is TRBD1 (6 bases). There are 15 residues in the CDR3. V was cut by 1 base and J by 7 bases, with 14 bases left in between. The germline V gene has CDR1 SGHTA and CDR2 FQGNSA. CDR3: CASSLGAGEKNEQFF. The CDR3 nucleotides are TGTGCCAGCAGCTTAGGGGCAGGGGAAAAAAATGAGCAGTTCTTC.

The rearrangement joins TRBV6-1 to TRBJ2-1; 11 nucleotides match TRBD2. The V and J ends lost 5 bases and 3 bases, in that order; junction bases with no gene match: 12. Germline assignment: CDR1 MNHNS and CDR2 SASEGT. The CDR3 consists of 18 residues. The CDR3 region is CASSPTSGGPISYNEQFF. DNA of the CDR3: TGTGCCAGCAGTCCTACTAGCGGGGGCCCTATCAGCTACAATGAGCAGTTCTTC.

There are many counts of this clonotype. The chain has TRBV12-3 or TRBV12-4 and TRBJ2-2; the match to TRBD2 covers 10 bases. Trimming took 4 bases from V and 5 from J; bases not matched to a gene: 7. The CDR3 length is 16 residues. CDR3 DNA sequence: TGTGCCAGCAGTTCCGGACTAGCGGAAACTACCGGGGAGCTGTTTTTT. It translates to CASSSGLAETTGELFF.

This clonotype was detected a few times. This chain uses TRBV7-9 with TRBJ2-1; no firm D call. Trimming took 4 bases from V and 2 from J, leaving 6 bases between them. The CDR3 totals 13 residues. Germline loops: CDR1 SEHNR, CDR2 FQNEAQ (reference sequence). CDR3 loop: CASSWSTYNEQFF. DNA of the CDR3: TGTGCCAGCAGCTGGAGTACCTACAATGAGCAGTTCTTC.

J is TRBJ1-1 and V is TRBV10-3; D unclear. Trimming shortened V by 11 bases and J by 7 bases, and 17 bases separated the two germline ends. This CDR3 contains 12 residues. The germline CDR1 and CDR2 sequences are ENHRY and SYGVKD. The CDR3 nucleotides read TGTGCCCCGCGGGTCGCCGAGGATGAAGCTTTCTTT. Translation: CAPRVAEDEAFF.

The chain joins TRBV2 to TRBJ2-5, with 8 nucleotides matching TRBD2. CDR3 length: 15 residues. V was pared by 3 bases and J by 0 bases, with 3 bases of the junction left unmatched. From germline, CDR1 is SNHLY and CDR2 FYNNEI. CDR3: CASSDRTSYQETQYF. CDR3 nucleotides: TGTGCCAGCAGTGATCGGACTAGCTACCAAGAGACCCAGTACTTC.

This clonotype was seen only a few times. The CDR3 DNA sequence: TGTGCCAGCAGACAAAGGGACGGGGGAAAGGATACGCAGTATTTT. As protein: CASRQRDGGKDTQYF. The V gene is TRBV6-1, the J gene TRBJ2-3, with TRBD2 as a possible D gene (6 bases). The CDR3 is 15 residues long. V lost 6 bases and J lost 6, with 19 bases in between. Germline loops: CDR1 MNHNS, CDR2 SASEGT.

This chain connects TRBV5-1 to TRBJ2-1, with 10 bases aligning to TRBD1. The CDR3 consists of 16 residues. The trim removed 0 bases at V and 8 bases at J, leaving 8 bases unmatched. In germline, CDR1 is SGHRS, CDR2 YFSETQ. The CDR3 DNA follows: TGCGCCAGCAGCTTGGGGGACAGGGGTGCTCGGGATGAGCAGTTCTTC. It is translated as CASSLGDRGARDEQFF.

This clonotype was recorded at least ten times. The chain employs TRBV12-3 or TRBV12-4 and TRBJ2-5, with a possible D match to TRBD1 (5 bases). V shed 3 bases and J shed 1 base, with 6 bases lying between them. This CDR3 comprises 13 residues. DNA for the CDR3: TGTGCCAGCAGTTTCAGGGCCCAAGAGACCCAGTACTTC. Translation gives CASSFRAQETQYF.

This clonotype came up a few times. This rearrangement joins TRBV20-1 to TRBJ1-4; the D gene is possibly TRBD1 (5 bases). Germline-derived CDR1 and CDR2 are DFQATT and SNEGSKA (reference sequence). CDR3 length: 14 residues. V gave up 2 bases and J gave up 5 bases, with 12 bases separating them. The CDR3 DNA sequence: TGCAGTGCTAGACCCGGGACGGTGAATGAAAAACTGTTTTTT. The encoded protein is CSARPGTVNEKLFF.

The J gene is TRBJ2-5, the V gene TRBV18; D is uncertain. Germline V lookup: CDR1 KGHSH, CDR2 LQKENI. This CDR3 comprises 15 residues. V shed 3 bases and J shed 1 base, with 12 bases lying between them. CDR3 in DNA: TGTGCCAGCTCACCGGAACTTTTTGGCCAAGAGACCCAGTACTTC. Translation gives CASSPELFGQETQYF.

In this sample, this clonotype turned up a few times. This chain uses TRBV7-9 with TRBJ1-2, with D unresolved. With 2 bases removed from V and 4 bases from J, the gap between germline ends came to 11 bases. The CDR3 is 14 residues long. Germline CDR1 SEHNR, CDR2 FQNEAQ (reference sequence). This chain's CDR3 is CASSLKGRLYGYTF. CDR3 DNA sequence: TGTGCCAGCAGCTTAAAGGGCAGACTCTATGGCTACACCTTC.